These T cell receptor beta chains were read from a single sample in a study of shared clonotypes between healthy human individuals. Clones were read by immunoSEQ multiplex PCR, and TCRdb kept only the in-frame ones, dropping some. The sample has about 590,000 clones; around 95% are singletons. Sequencing used naive CD8+ T cells sorted from blood. The origin of the receptors is a woman younger than 45 in good health. The CDR3 runs from the conserved cysteine through the conserved F or W.

CDR3aa | v_gene
CASSRDRVDFF | TRBV6-6
CASSIRDRDQPQHF | TRBV19
CASSFPGNYGYTF | TRBV27
CASSQSVAGSYEQYF | TRBV14
CASGDYEQYF | TRBV27
CASPKTSGNAKDTQYF | TRBV2
CASIPSASGGYEQYF | TRBV2
CASTADQETQYF | TRBV7-9
CASSPELAGAQETQYF | TRBV18
CASSSPTNEKLFF | TRBV13
CASSHKIGYMNTEAFF | TRBV19